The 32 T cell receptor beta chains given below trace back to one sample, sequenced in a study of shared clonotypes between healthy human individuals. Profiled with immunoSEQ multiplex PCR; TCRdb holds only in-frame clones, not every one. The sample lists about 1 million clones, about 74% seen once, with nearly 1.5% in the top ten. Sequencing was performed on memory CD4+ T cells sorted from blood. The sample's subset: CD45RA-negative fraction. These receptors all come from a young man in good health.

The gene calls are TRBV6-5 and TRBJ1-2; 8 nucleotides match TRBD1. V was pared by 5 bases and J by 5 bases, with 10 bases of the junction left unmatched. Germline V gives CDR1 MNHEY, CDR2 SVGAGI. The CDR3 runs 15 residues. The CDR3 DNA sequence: TGTGCCAGCAGTCGCGGACAGGGAAAAGCTTATGGCTACACCTTC. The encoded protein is CASSRGQGKAYGYTF.

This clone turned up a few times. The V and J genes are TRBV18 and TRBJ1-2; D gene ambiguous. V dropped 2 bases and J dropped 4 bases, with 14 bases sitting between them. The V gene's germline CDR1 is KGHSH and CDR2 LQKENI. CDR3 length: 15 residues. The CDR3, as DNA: TGTGCCAGCTCACCAGCGGCCCAGGCGGGCTATGGCTACACCTTC. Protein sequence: CASSPAAQAGYGYTF.

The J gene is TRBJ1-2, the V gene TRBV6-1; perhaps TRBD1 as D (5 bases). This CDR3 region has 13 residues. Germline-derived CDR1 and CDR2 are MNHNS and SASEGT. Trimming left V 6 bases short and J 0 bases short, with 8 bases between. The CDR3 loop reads CASRETANYGYTF. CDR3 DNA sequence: TGTGCCAGCAGGGAGACAGCTAACTATGGCTACACCTTC.

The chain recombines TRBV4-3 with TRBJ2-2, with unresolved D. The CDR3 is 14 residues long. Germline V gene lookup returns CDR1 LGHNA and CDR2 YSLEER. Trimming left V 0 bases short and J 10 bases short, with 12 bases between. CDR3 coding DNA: TGCGCCAGCAGCCAAGAACCGGGTTTTGCGGAGCTGTTTTTT. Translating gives CASSQEPGFAELFF.

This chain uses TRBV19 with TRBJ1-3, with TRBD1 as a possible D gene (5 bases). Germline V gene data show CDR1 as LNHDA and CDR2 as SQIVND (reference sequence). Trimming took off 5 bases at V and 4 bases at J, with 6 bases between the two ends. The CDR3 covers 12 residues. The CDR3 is CASSPGGNTIYF. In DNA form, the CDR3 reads TGTGCCAGTAGTCCAGGGGGAAACACCATATATTTT. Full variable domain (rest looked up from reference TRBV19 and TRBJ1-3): DGGITQSPKYLFRKEGQNVTLSCEQNLNHDAMYWYRQDPGQGLRLIYYSQIVNDFQKGDIAEGYSVSREKKESFPLTVTSAQKNPTAFYLCASSPGGNTIYFGEGSWLTVV.

The CDR3 DNA follows: TGTGCCAGCAGCTTGGCACAGGTTCGGACGACCCAGTACTTC. This gives the protein CASSLAQVRTTQYF. The rearrangement uses TRBV5-6 and TRBJ2-5; maybe TRBD1 (5 bases). CDR3 length: 14 residues. Between the trimmed V and J ends, which lost 0 bases and 7 bases, there was a span of 13 bases. Germline V lookup: CDR1 SGHDT, CDR2 YYEEEE.

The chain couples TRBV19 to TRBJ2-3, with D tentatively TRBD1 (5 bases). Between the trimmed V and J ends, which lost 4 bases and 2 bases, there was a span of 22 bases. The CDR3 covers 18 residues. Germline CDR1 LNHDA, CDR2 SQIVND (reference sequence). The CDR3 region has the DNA TGTGCCAGTAGTAAAGGGGTGGTTGTGGGGCCTTTCACAGATACGCAGTATTTT. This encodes CASSKGVVVGPFTDTQYF.

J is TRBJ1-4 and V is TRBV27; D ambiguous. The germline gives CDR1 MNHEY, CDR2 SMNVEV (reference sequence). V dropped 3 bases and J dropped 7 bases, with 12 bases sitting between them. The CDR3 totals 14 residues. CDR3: CASSFVSPGEKLFF. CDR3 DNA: TGTGCCAGCAGTTTCGTCTCCCCGGGTGAAAAACTGTTTTTT.

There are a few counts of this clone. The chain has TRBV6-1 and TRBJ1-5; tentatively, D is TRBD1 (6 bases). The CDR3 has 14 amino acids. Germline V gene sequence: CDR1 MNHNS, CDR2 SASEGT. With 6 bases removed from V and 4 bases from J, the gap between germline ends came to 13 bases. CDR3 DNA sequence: TGTGCCAGCAGGCACGGGACAACTAATCAGCCCCAGCATTTT. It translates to CASRHGTTNQPQHF.

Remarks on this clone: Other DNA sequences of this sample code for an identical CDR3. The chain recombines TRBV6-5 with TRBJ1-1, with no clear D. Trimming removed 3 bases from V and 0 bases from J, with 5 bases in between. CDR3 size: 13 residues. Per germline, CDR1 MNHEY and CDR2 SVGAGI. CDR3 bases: TGTGCCAGCAGTTATAATATGAACACTGAAGCTTTCTTT. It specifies CASSYNMNTEAFF.

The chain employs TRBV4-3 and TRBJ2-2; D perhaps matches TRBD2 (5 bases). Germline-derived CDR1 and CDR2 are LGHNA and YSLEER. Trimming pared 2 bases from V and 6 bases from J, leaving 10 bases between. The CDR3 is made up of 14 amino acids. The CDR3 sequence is CASSQFLGAGELFF. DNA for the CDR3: TGCGCCAGCAGCCAATTTCTCGGGGCCGGGGAGCTGTTTTTT.

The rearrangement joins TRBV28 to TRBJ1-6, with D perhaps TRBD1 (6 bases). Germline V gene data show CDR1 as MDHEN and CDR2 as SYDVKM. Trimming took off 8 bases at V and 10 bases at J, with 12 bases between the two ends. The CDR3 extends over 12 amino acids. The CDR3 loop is CASQGTGSPLHF. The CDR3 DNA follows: TGTGCCAGCCAGGGGACGGGATCACCCCTCCACTTT.

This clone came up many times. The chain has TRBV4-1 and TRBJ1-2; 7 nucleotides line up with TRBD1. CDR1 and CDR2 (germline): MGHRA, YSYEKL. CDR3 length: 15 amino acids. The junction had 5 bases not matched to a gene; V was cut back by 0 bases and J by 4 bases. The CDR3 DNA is TGCGCCAGCAGCCAAGATCCACAGGGGACCTATGGCTACACCTTC. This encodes CASSQDPQGTYGYTF.

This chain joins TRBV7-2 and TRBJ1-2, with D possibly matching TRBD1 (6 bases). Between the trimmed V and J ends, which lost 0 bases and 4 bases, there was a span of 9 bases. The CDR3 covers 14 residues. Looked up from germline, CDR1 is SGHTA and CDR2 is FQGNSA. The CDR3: CASSLAQGFYGYTF. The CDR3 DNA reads TGTGCCAGCAGCTTAGCACAGGGCTTCTATGGCTACACCTTC.

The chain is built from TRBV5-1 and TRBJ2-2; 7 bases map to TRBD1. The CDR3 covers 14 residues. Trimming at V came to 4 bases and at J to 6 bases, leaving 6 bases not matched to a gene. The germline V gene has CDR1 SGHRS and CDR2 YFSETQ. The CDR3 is CASSPRQGAGELFF. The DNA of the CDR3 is TGCGCCAGCAGCCCCAGACAGGGCGCCGGGGAGCTGTTTTTT.

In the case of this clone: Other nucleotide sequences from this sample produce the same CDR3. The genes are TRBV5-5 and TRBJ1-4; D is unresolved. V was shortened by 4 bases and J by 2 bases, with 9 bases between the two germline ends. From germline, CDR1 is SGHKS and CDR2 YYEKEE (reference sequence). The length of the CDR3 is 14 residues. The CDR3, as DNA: TGTGCCAGCAGCCTAGCGACTACTAATGAAAAACTGTTTTTT. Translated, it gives CASSLATTNEKLFF.

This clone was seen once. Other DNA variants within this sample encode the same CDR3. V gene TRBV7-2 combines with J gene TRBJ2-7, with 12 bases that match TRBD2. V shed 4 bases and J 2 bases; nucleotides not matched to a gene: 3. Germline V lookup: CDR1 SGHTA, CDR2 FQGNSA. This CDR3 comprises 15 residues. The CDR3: CASSSRTSGTYEQYF. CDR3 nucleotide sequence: TGTGCCAGCAGCTCGCGGACTAGCGGGACCTACGAGCAGTACTTC.

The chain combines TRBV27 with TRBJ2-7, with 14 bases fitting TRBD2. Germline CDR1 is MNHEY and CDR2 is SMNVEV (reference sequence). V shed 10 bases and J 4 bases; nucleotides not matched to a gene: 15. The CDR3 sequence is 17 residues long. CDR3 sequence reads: CATPFLGLAGGLYEQYF. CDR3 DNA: TGTGCCACCCCGTTCTTAGGACTAGCGGGAGGCCTTTACGAGCAGTACTTC.

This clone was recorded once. This CDR3 is CASSPTRNTGELFF. In DNA form, the CDR3 reads TGTGCCAGCAGTCCGACGCGGAACACCGGGGAGCTGTTTTTT. The chain is built from TRBV6-1 and TRBJ2-2; no definite D call. From germline, CDR1 is MNHNS and CDR2 SASEGT. The CDR3 has 14 amino acids. V dropped 5 bases and J dropped 1 base, with 8 bases sitting between them.

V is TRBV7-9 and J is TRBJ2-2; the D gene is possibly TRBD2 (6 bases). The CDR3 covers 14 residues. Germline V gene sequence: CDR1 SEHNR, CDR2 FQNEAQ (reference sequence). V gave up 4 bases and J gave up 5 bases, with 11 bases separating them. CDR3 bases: TGTGCCAGCAGCTCCCGGAGGGAAACCGGGGAGCTGTTTTTT. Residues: CASSSRRETGELFF. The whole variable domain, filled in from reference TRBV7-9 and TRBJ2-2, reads DTGVSQNPRHKITKRGQNVTFRCDPISEHNRLYWYRQTLGQGPEFLTYFQNEAQLEKSRLLSDRFSAERPKGSFSTLEIQRTEQGDSAMYLCASSSRRETGELFFGEGSRLTVL.

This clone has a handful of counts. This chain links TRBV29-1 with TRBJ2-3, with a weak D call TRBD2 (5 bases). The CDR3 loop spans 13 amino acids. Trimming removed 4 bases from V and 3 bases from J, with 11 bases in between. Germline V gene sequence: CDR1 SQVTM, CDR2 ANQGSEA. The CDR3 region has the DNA TGCAGCGTTGTCCGGGGTCGGACAGATACGCAGTATTTT. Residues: CSVVRGRTDTQYF.

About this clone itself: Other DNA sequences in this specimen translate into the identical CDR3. The CDR3, as DNA: TGTGCCAGCAGTTTCGGACAGACCTATGGCTACACCTTC. Residues: CASSFGQTYGYTF. The gene calls are TRBV28 and TRBJ1-2; maybe TRBD1 (6 bases). The CDR3 runs to 13 residues. V was pared by 3 bases and J by 4 bases, with 9 bases between. The V gene's germline CDR1 is MDHEN and CDR2 SYDVKM.

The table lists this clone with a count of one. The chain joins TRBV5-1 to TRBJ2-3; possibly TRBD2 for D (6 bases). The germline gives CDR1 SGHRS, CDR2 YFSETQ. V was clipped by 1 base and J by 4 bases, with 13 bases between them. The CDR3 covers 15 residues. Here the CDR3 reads CASSLSGGGADTQYF. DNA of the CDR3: TGCGCCAGCAGCTTGTCGGGCGGAGGGGCAGATACGCAGTATTTT.

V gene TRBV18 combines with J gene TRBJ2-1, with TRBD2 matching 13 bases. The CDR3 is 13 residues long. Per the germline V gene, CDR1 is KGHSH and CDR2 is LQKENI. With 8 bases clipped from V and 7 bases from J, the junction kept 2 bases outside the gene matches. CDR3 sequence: CASRTSGSNEQFF. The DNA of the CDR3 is TGTGCCAGCCGGACTAGCGGGAGTAATGAGCAGTTCTTC.

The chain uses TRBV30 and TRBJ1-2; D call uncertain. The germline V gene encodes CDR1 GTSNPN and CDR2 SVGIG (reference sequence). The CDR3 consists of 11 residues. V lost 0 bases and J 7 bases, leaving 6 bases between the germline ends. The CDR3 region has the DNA TGTGCCTGGAGTGTACAGTTTGGCTACACCTTC. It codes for CAWSVQFGYTF.

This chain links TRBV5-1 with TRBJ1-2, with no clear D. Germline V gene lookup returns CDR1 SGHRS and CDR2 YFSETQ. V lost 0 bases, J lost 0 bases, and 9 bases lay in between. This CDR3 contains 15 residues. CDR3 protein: CASSLAPEANYGYTF. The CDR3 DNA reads TGCGCCAGCAGCTTGGCGCCAGAAGCTAACTATGGCTACACCTTC. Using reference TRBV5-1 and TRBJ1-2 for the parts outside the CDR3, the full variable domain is KAGVTQTPRYLIKTRGQQVTLSCSPISGHRSVSWYQQTPGQGLQFLFEYFSETQRNKGNFPGRFSGRQFSNSRSEMNVSTLELGDSALYLCASSLAPEANYGYTFGSGTRLTVV.

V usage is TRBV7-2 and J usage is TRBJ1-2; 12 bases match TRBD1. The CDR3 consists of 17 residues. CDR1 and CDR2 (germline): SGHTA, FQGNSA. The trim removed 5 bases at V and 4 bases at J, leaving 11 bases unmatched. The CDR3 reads CASSARPGQGARYGYTF. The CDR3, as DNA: TGTGCCAGCAGCGCCCGCCCGGGACAGGGGGCGCGCTATGGCTACACCTTC. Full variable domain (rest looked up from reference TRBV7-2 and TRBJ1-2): GAGVSQSPSNKVTEKGKDVELRCDPISGHTALYWYRQSLGQGLEFLIYFQGNSAPDKSGLPSDRFSAERTGGSVSTLTIQRTQQEDSAVYLCASSARPGQGARYGYTFGSGTRLTVV.

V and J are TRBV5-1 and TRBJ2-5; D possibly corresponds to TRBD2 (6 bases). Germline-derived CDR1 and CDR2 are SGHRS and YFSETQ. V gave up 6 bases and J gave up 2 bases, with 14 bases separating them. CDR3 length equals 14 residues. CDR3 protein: CASTPRAGQETQYF. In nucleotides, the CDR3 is TGCGCCAGCACCCCTCGGGCGGGACAAGAGACCCAGTACTTC.

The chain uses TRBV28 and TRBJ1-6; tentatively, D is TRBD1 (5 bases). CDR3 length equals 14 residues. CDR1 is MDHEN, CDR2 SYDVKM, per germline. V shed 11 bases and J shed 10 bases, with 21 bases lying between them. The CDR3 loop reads CAGRPGWGNSPLHF. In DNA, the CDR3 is TGTGCCGGACGGCCAGGGTGGGGTAACTCACCCCTCCACTTT.

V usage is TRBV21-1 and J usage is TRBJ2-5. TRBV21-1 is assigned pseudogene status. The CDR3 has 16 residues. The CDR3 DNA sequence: TGTGCCAGCAGCAAAGTTCGGCAGATGTACCAAGAGACCCAGTACTTC. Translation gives CASSKVRQMYQETQYF.

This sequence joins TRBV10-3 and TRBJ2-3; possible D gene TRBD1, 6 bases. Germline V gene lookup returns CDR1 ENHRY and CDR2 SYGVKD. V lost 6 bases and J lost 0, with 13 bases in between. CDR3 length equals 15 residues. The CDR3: CAIRDSPPSTDTQYF. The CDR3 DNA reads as TGTGCCATCAGGGACAGCCCTCCGAGCACAGATACGCAGTATTTT.

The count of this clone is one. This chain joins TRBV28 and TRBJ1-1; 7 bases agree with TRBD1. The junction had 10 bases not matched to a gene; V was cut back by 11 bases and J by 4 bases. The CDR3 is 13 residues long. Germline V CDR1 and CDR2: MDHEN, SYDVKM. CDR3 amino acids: CAYKTGMSTEAFF. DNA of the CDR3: TGTGCCTACAAGACAGGGATGAGCACTGAAGCTTTCTTT.